The present entry profiles one TCR beta chain with its context. Its antigen is still unknown. The sample belongs to a study of T cell repertoires in cytomegalovirus infection. General study findings and limits: Cumulative public TCR beta family frequency identified CMV carriers with the relevant HLA. There were HLA-C-restricted CMV-specific TCR beta clonotypes dominating the ex vivo response.

The CDR3 covers 14 residues. V trimming: 5 bases; J trimming: 4 bases; junction bases outside the gene matches: 4. Germline V gene sequence: CDR1 MDHEN, CDR2 SYDVKM. TCRdb redid the calling of the reads with MiXCR, one entry per CDR3 protein. This table has 570,000 or so distinct CDR3 sequences, 40% appearing once. The sequenced sample was cultured PBMCs, obtained from culture after CMV antigen stimulation. The clonotype was recovered from a human donor in good health (CMV status not recorded). Some clones in this sample may be carry-over from other donors' samples. The chain is built from TRBV28 and TRBJ1-4, with 7 bases aligning to TRBD1. The CDR3 region is CASSKGQLNEKLFF. The CDR3 DNA sequence: TGTGCCAGCAGTAAGGGACAGCTTAATGAAAAACTGTTTTTT.